The source of this TCR beta chain is a study of T-cell reconstitution after alpha-beta-depleted transplantation in children. The study's findings and limits: Newly made T cells mostly supplied T-cell counts and diversity one year after transplant.

V gave up 1 base and J gave up 7 bases, with 16 bases separating them. The germline V gene has CDR1 MGHRA and CDR2 YSYEKL. The CDR3 has 16 residues. In regard to this clonotype: The antigen remains unidentified.

Library preparation (for TCRbeta) was performed with unique molecular identifiers. TCRdb independently ran MiXCR on the PCR reads; one entry per CDR3 protein. The sample lists approximately 1,000,000 distinct CDR3 sequences, less than 30% occurring once. The sequenced sample was PBMCs, mostly from graft donor cells, obtained 360 days after TCRalphabeta/CD19-depleted stem cell transplant. The rearrangement uses TRBV4-1 and TRBJ1-4; tentatively, D is TRBD1 (5 bases). This clonotype was sampled from a boy under three years old who had a stem cell transplant for SCID, so the T cells may come from the graft donor. DNA of the CDR3: TGCGCCAGCAGCCAAGTGGGGCTACGCGGGAGTGAAAAACTGTTTTTT. Translated, it gives CASSQVGLRGSEKLFF.